This T cell receptor beta chain came from a study of early T cells in non-severe SARS-CoV-2 infection. On the study more broadly: Bulk RNA from unsorted whole blood was sequenced; chains were unpaired.

This clonotype was observed at least ten times. The V gene's germline CDR1 is SGHRS and CDR2 YFSETQ. There are 15 residues in the CDR3. J was trimmed by 2 bases and V by 2 bases; bases with no gene match: 3. Individual cDNA molecules received unique molecular identifiers. Using its own MiXCR run on the 5' RACE reads, TCRdb lists one record per CDR3 protein. The sample has under 70,000 distinct CDR3 sequences, around 12% seen once. The sequence was collected from an adult who was a healthcare worker with PCR-confirmed SARS-CoV-2 infection or an uninfected control (not recorded which). The chain recombines TRBV5-1 with TRBJ2-2; TRBD1 aligns across 7 bases. Sequenced material: whole blood. The CDR3 spells CASSLDRVNTGELFF. The CDR3 nucleotides are TGCGCCAGCAGCTTAGACAGGGTCAACACCGGGGAGCTGTTTTTT.